Sequencing of this T cell receptor beta chain was carried out in a study of tumor and adjacent non-tumor tissue in lung cancer. Study-wide results and caveats: Tumor repertoires had a smaller top 100 clone share than normal lung. TCR diversity was significantly greater in tumor than normal lung tissue.

This sample's RNA came from whole unsorted tissue. Between August and November 2014, newly diagnosed, chemotherapy-naive lung cancer patients underwent thoracic surgery in China. TCRbeta libraries were built with three rounds of nested PCR, modified from ARM-PCR. TCRdb reprocessed the multiplex PCR reads with MiXCR, giving one entry per CDR3 protein. The sample yields 55,000 to 75,000 distinct CDR3 sequences, around 60% seen once. Details on this clonotype: Its antigen is not known. A junction boundary mismatches the germline segment, possibly from a read error.

Germline V gene lookup returns CDR1 MDHEN and CDR2 SYDVKM. CDR3 length equals 15 residues. The sequencing sample was made of lung tumor tissue. The chain has TRBV28 and TRBJ1-1, with 7 bases fitting TRBD1. The sequence was collected from a man aged 45 to 65 with non-small cell lung cancer. The CDR3 region has the DNA TGTGCCAACAGTTCGGGACAGCCAGGAGCCACTGAAGCTTTCTTT. Translated, it gives CANSSGQPGATEAFF. Full variable domain (rest looked up from reference TRBV28 and TRBJ1-1): DVKVTQSSRYLVKRTGEKVFLECVQDMDHENMFWYRQDPGLGLRLIYFSYDVKMKEKGDIPEGYSVSREKKERFSLILESASTNQTSMYLCANSSGQPGATEAFFGQGTRLTVV.